This T cell receptor beta chain was recorded in a study of human versus mouse CDR3 diversity and MHC coevolution. Study information: immunoSEQ was reported to reach one in 200,000 T cells sensitivity. Each sample yielded about 0.6 x 10^7 to 1.7 x 10^7 valid reads.

Repertoires were generated with immunoSEQ multiplex PCR, while TCRdb's copy carries only in-frame clones and drops some. The data hold approximately 81,000 clones, with about 94% observed a single time. A word on this clone: Its antigen is undetermined.

Naive CD4 T cells were sorted as CD45RO-negative, CD62L-positive. Study conclusions and caveats: Humans had the largest estimated TCR beta repertoire, 1.5 million to 2 million clonotypes.

Germline CDR1 and CDR2: LGHNT and FRNRAP. The ends were cut back, 0 bases at V and 3 bases at J, with 24 bases in the middle. The length of the CDR3 is 20 residues. The chain links TRBV12-5 to TRBJ2-1, with D maybe TRBD2 (5 bases). Sequencing was done on a sample of naive CD4+ T cells from blood. As for subset: CD45RO-negative CD62L-positive naive CD4 T cells. This sequence originates from a person aged 25 to 69 in good health. For the CDR3, the DNA is TGTGCTAGTGGTTTGGTACCGCTACCCCTCCAGAGGGCCAACTACAATGAGCAGTTCTTC. The encoded protein is CASGLVPLPLQRANYNEQFF.